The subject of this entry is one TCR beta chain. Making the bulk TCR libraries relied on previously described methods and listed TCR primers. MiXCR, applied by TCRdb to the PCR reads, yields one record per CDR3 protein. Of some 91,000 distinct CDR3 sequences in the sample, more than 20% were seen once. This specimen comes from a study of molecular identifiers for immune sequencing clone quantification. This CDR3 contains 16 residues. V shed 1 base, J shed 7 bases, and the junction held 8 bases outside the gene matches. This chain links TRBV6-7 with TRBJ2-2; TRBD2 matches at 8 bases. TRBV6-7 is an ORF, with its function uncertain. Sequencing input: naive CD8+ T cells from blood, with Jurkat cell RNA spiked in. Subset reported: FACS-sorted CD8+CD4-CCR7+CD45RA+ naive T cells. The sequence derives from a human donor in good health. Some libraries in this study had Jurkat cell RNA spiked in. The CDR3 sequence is CASSYLSRGESGELFF. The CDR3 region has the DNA TGTGCCAGCAGTTACTTGTCGCGGGGGGAGAGCGGGGAGCTGTTTTTT.